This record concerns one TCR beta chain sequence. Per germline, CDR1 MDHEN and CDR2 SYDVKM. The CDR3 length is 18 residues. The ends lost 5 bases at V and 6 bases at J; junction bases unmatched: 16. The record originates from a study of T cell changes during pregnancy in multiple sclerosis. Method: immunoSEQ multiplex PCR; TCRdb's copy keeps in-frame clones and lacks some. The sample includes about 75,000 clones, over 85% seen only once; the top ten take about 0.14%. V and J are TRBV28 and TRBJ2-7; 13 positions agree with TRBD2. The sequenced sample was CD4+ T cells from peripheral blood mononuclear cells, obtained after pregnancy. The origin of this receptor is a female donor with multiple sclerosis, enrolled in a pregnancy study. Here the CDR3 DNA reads TGTGCCAGCAGTGCGATCTCTCCGGGACTAGCGGGACCCCGCGAGCAGTACTTC. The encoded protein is CASSAISPGLAGPREQYF.